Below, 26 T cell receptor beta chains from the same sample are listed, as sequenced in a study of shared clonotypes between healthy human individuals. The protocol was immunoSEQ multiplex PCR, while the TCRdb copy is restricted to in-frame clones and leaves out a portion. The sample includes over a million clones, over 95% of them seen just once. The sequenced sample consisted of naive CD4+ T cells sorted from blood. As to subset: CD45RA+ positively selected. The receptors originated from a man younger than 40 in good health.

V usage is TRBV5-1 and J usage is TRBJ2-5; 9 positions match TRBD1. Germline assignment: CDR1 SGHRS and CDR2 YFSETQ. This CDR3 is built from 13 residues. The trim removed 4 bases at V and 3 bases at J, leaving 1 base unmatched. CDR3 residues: CASSRDREETQYF. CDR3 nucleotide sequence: TGCGCCAGCAGCAGGGACAGGGAAGAGACCCAGTACTTC. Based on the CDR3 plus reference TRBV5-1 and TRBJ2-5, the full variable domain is KAGVTQTPRYLIKTRGQQVTLSCSPISGHRSVSWYQQTPGQGLQFLFEYFSETQRNKGNFPGRFSGRQFSNSRSEMNVSTLELGDSALYLCASSRDREETQYFGPGTRLLVL.

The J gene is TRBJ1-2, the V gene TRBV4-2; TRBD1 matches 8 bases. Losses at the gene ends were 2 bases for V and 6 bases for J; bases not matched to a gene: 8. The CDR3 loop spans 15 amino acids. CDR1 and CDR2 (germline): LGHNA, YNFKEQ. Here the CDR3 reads CASSQIETGVHGYTF. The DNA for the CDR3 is TGTGCCAGCAGCCAAATAGAGACAGGGGTCCATGGCTACACCTTC.

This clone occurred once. The CDR3 DNA reads as TGTGCCAGCAGCCCCCAAGGGGGAAGGTCCTACAATGAGCAGTTCTTC. Protein: CASSPQGGRSYNEQFF. The chain uses TRBV7-2 and TRBJ2-1; maybe TRBD1 (6 bases). The CDR3 totals 16 residues. Germline CDR1 is SGHTA and CDR2 is FQGNSA. The V end lost 5 bases, the J end lost 1 base, and 15 bases lay between the germline ends.

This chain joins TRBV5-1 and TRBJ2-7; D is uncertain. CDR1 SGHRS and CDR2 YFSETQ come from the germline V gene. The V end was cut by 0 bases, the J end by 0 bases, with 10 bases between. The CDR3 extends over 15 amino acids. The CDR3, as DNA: TGCGCCAGCAGCTTGGTGGCCGGCCGCTCCTACGAGCAGTACTTC. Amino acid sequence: CASSLVAGRSYEQYF.

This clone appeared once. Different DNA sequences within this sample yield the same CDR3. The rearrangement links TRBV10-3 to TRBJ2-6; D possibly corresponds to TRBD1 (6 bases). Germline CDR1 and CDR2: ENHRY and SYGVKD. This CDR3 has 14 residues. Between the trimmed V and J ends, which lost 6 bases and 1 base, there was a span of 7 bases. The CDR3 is CAISRGSGANVLTF. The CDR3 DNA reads TGTGCCATCAGCAGGGGTTCTGGGGCCAACGTCCTGACTTTC.

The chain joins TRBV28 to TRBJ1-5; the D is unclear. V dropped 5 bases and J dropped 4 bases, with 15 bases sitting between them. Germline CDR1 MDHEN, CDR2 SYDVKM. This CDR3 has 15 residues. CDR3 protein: CASSPPPLSNQPQHF. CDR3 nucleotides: TGTGCCAGCAGTCCCCCGCCCCTTTCAAATCAGCCCCAGCATTTT.

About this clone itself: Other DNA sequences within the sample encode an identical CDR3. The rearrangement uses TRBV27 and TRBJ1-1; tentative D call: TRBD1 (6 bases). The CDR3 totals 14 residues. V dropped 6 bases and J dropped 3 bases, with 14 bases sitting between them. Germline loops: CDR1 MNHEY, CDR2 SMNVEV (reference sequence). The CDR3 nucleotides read TGTGCCAGCAGCTTGGGGAGGGGGGACACTGAAGCTTTCTTT. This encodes CASSLGRGDTEAFF.

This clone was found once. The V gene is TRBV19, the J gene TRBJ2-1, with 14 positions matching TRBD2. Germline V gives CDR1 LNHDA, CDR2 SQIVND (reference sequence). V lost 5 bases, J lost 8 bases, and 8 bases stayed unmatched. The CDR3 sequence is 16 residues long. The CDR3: CASSSGTSGSRYEQFF. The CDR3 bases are TGTGCCAGTAGTTCCGGGACTAGCGGGAGTAGGTATGAGCAGTTCTTC.

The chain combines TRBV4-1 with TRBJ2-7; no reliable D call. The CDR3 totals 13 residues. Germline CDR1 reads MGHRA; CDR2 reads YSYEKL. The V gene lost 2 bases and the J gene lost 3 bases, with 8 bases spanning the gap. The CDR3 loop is CASSQRDLYEQYF. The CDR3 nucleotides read TGCGCCAGCAGCCAACGCGACCTCTACGAGCAGTACTTC.

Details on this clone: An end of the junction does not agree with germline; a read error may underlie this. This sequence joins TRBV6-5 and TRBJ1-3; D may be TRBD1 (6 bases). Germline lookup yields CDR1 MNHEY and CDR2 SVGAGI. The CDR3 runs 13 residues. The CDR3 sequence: CASSQIRGKTIYF. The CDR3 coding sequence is TGTGCCAGCAGCCAAATCAGGGGAAAGACCATATATTTT.

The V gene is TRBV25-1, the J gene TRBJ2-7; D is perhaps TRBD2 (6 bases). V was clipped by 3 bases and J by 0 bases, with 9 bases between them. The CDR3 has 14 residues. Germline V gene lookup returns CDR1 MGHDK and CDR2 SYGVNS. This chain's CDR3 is CASSEEGPSYEQYF. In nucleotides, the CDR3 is TGTGCCAGCAGTGAGGAGGGCCCCTCCTACGAGCAGTACTTC.

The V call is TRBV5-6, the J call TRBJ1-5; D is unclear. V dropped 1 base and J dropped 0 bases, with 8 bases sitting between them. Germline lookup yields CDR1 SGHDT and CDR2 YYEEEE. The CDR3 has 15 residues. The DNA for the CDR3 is TGTGCCAGCAGCTTGTGGAGAAATAGCAATCAGCCCCAGCATTTT. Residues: CASSLWRNSNQPQHF.

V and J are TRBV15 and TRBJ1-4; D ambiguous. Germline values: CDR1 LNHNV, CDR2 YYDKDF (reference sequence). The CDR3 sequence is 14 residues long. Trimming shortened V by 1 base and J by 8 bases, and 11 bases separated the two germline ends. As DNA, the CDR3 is TGTGCCACCAGCAGAGTTCCATCCCAGGAAAAACTGTTTTTT. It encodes CATSRVPSQEKLFF.

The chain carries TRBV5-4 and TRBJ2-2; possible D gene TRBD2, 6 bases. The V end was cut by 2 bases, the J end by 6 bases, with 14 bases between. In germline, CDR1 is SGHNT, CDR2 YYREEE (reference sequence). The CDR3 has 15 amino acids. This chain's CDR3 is CASSFPGAVAGELFF. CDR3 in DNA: TGTGCCAGCAGCTTCCCGGGAGCGGTCGCCGGGGAGCTGTTTTTT.

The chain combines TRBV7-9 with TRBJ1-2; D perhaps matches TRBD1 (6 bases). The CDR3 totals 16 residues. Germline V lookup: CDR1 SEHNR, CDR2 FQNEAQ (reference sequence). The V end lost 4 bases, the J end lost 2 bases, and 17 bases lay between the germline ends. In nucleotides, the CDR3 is TGTGCCAGCAGCTCCCTAGACAGGACCACAAACTATGGCTACACCTTC. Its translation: CASSSLDRTTNYGYTF.

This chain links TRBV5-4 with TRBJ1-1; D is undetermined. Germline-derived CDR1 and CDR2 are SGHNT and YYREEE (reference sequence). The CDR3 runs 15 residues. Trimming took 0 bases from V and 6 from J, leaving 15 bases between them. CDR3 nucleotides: TGTGCCAGCAGCTTGGCCACGGGTAACATAGCTGAAGCTTTCTTT. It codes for CASSLATGNIAEAFF.

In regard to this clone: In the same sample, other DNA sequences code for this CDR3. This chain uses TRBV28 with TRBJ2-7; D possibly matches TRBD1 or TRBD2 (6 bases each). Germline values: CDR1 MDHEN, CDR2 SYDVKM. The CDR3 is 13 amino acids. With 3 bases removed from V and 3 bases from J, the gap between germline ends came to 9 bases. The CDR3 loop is CASSFGGLYEQYF. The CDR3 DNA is TGTGCCAGCAGTTTCGGGGGCCTCTACGAGCAGTACTTC.

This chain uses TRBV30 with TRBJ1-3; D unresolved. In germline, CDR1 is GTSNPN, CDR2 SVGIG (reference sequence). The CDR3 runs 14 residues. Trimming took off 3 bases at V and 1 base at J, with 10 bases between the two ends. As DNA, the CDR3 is TGTGCCTGGAGCCAAGTGGGGTCTGGAAACACCATATATTTT. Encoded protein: CAWSQVGSGNTIYF.

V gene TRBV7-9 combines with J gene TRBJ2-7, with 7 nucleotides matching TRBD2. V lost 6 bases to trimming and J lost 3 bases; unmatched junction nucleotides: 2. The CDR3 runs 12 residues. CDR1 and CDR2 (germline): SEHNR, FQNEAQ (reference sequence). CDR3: CASSRTSYEQYF. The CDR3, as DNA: TGTGCCAGCAGTCGGACTAGCTACGAGCAGTACTTC.

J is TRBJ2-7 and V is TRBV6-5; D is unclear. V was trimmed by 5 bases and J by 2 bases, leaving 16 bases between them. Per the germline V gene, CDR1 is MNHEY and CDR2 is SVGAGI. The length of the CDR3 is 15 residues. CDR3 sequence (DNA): TGTGCCAGCAGTCTGTCGTTACTGTTTACCTACGAGCAGTACTTC. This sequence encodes CASSLSLLFTYEQYF.

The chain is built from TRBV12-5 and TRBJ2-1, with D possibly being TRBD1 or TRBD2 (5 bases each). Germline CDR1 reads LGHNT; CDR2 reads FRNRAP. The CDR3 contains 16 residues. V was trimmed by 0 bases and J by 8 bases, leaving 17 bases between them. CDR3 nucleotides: TGTGCTAGTGGTTTGGTATTATCTGAGGGGTATCATGAGCAGTTCTTC. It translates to CASGLVLSEGYHEQFF.

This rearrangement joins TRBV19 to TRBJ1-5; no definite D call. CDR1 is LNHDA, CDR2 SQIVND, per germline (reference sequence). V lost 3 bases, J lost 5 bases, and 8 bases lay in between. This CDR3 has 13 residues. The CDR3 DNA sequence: TGTGCCAGTAGTATCGGAGGATATCAGCCCCAGCATTTT. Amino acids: CASSIGGYQPQHF.

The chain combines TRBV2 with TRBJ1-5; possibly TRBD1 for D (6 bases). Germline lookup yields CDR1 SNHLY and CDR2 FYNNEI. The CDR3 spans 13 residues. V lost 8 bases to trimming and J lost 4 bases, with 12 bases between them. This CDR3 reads CASRGQFNQPQHF. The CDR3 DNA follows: TGTGCCAGCCGCGGACAGTTTAATCAGCCCCAGCATTTT. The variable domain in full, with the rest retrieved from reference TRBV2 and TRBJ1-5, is EPEVTQTPSHQVTQMGQEVILRCVPISNHLYFYWYRQILGQKVEFLVSFYNNEISEKSEIFDDQFSVERPDGSNFTLKIRSTKLEDSAMYFCASRGQFNQPQHFGDGTRLSIL.

CDR3 residues: CASSIVAGGTEAFF. CDR3 coding DNA: TGTGCCAGTAGTATAGTCGCAGGGGGGACTGAAGCTTTCTTT. This sequence joins TRBV19 and TRBJ1-1, with TRBD1 matching over 7 bases. From germline, CDR1 is LNHDA and CDR2 SQIVND (reference sequence). The J segment lost 5 bases and the V segment lost 1 base, leaving 4 bases of the junction unmatched. There are 14 residues in the CDR3.

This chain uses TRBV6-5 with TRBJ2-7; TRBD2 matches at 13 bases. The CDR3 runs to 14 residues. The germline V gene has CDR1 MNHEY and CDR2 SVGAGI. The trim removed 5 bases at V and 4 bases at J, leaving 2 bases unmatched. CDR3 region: CASSRTSGGYEQYF. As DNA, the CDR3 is TGTGCCAGCAGTAGGACTAGCGGGGGTTACGAGCAGTACTTC.

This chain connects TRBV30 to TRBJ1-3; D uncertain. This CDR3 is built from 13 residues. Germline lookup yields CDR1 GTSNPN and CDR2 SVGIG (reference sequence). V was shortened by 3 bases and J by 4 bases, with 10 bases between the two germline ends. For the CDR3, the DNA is TGTGCCTGGAGATTACAGATCGGAAACACCATATATTTT. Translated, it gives CAWRLQIGNTIYF.